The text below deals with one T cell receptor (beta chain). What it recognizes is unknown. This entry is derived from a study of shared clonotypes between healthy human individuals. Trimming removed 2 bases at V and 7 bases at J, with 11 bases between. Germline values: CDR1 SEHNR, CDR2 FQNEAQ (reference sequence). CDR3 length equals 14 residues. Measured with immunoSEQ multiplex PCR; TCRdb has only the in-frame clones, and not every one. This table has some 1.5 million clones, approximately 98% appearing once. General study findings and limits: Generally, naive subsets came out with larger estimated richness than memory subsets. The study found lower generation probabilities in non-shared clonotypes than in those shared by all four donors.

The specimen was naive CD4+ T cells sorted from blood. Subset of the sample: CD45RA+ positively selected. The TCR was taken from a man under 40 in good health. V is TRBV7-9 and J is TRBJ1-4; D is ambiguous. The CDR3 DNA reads TGTGCCAGCAGCTTAACCGTCGGGAGTGAAAAACTGTTTTTT. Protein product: CASSLTVGSEKLFF.